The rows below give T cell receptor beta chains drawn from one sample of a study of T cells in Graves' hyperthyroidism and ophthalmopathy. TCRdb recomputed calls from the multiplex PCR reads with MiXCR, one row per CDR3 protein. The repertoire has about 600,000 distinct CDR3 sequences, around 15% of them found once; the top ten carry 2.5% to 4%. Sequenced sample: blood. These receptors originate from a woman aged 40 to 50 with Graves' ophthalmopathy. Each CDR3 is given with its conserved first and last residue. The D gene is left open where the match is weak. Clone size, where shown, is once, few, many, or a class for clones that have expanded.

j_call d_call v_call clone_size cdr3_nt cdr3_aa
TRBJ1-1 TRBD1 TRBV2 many TGTGCCAGCAGCGACGATGACAGGGTGGTTCACACTGAAGCTTTCTTT CASSDDDRVVHTEAFF
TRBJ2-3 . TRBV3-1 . TGTGCCAGCAGCCACCCCGGGATTTACACAGATACGCAGTATTTT CASSHPGIYTDTQYF
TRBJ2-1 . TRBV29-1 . TGCAGCGTCGGACAAATCGCCTACAATGAGCAGTTCTTC CSVGQIAYNEQFF
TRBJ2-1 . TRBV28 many TGTGCCAGCAGACCCAGCGGTCCTTCCTACAATGAGCAGTTCTTC CASRPSGPSYNEQFF
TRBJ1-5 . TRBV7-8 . TGTGCCAGCAGCTCCCGGGAGGAGGGCCGGGATCAGCCCCAGCATTTT CASSSREEGRDQPQHF
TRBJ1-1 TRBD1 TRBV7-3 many TGTGCCAGCAGCTTAAACCCGCGCGGACAGGGTGAGACTGAAGCTTTCTTT CASSLNPRGQGETEAFF
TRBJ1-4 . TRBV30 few TGTGCCTGGCGCCGGGATGTCGGGGATGAAAAACTGTTTTTT CAWRRDVGDEKLFF
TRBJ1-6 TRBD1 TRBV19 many TGTGCCAGTAGTGCGACAGGGGCCTATAATTCACCCCTCCACTTT CASSATGAYNSPLHF
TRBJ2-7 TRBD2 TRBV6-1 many TGTGCCAGCAGAAAAACTAGCGGGGGGGCCTACGAGCAGTACTTC CASRKTSGGAYEQYF
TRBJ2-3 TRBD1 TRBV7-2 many TGTGCCAGCAGCTTATACAGGGGGCCAACAGATACGCAGTATTTT CASSLYRGPTDTQYF
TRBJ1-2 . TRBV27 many TGTGCCAGCAGTTTGAGACAGTCCTATGGCTACACCTTC CASSLRQSYGYTF
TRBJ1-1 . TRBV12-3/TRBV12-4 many TGTGCCAGCAGTTCTTCTGGGTACACTGAAGCTTTCTTT CASSSSGYTEAFF
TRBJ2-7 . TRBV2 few TGTGCCAGCAGACCTCCCGGGACCCGGAACGAGCAGTACTTC CASRPPGTRNEQYF
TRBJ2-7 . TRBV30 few TGTGCCTGGAGGGAGATTACAGGCTCCTACGAGCAGTACTTC CAWREITGSYEQYF
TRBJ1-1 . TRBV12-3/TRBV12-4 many TGTGCCAGCACCTCAAGAGAAGGACGGGAAGCTTTCTTT CASTSREGREAFF
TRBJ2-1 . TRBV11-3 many TGTGCCAGCAGCCTAACCACTAGCCCCCCTGAGTGGGAGCAGTTCTTC CASSLTTSPPEWEQFF
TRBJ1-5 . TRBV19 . TGTGCCAGTAGTATGAGGAGGCAGGTCAATCAGCCCCAGCATTTT CASSMRRQVNQPQHF
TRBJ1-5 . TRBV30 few TGTGCCAGTAGTATAGATACCGGACAGCCCCAGCATTTT CASSIDTGQPQHF
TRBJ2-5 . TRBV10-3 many TGTGCCATCGGGGGGACAGAAGAGACCCAGTACTTC CAIGGTEETQYF
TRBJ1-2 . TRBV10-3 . TGTGCCATCAGTGTAGGGGATCGCTATGGCTACACCTTC CAISVGDRYGYTF
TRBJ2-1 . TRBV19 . TGTGCCAGTAGTATAGAAGACCATGAGCAGTTCTTC CASSIEDHEQFF
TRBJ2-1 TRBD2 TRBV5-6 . TGTGCCAGCAGCTTGCTAGCGGGAGTAGGCTACAATGAGCAGTTCTTC CASSLLAGVGYNEQFF
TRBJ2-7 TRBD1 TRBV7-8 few TGTGCCAGCAGCTCAGACAGGGGAGCCTACGAGCAGTACTTC CASSSDRGAYEQYF
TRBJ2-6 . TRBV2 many TGTGCCAGCAGATGGGCAAACTCTGGGGCCAACGTCCTGACTTTC CASRWANSGANVLTF
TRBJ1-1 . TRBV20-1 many TGCAGTGCTAGGAAGGACACCAACACTGAAGCTTTCTTT CSARKDTNTEAFF
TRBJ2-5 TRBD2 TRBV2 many TGTGCCAGCAGTGCTGGCGGGAGTGGAGAGACCCAGTACTTC CASSAGGSGETQYF
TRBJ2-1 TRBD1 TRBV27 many TGTGCCAGCAGTTCCGCCCGATGGACAGGCGATTACAATGAGCAGTTCTTC CASSSARWTGDYNEQFF
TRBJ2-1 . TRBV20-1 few TGCAGTGCTATGCGAGACGGCCTCAATGAGCAGTTCTTC CSAMRDGLNEQFF
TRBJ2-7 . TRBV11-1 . TGTGCCAGCAGCTCCGGGACGAACGTAAGGGAGCAGTACTTC CASSSGTNVREQYF
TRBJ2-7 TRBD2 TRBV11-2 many TGTGCCAGCAGTCAGGGGACTAGCATGTACGAGCAGTACTTC CASSQGTSMYEQYF
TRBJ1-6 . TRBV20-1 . TGCAGTGCCCGCCGGGACACCAATTCACCCCTCCACTTT CSARRDTNSPLHF
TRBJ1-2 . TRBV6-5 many TGTGCCAGCAGTTACCCCCGACCGTCCTATGGCTACACCTTC CASSYPRPSYGYTF
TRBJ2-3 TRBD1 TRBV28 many TGTGCCAGCAGTTCAGGGGGTCGTACAGATACGCAGTATTTT CASSSGGRTDTQYF
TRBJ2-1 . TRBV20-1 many TGCAGTGCTCCAGGGGTTAGGCTACCTGAAGGGAATGAGCAGTTCTTC CSAPGVRLPEGNEQFF
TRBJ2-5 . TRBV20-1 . TGCAGTGCTAGAGCCAACTGGGGGTCCCAGTACTTC CSARANWGSQYF
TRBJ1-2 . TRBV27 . TGTGCCAGCAGTTCACCCCTCACAGGGCACTATGGCTACACCTTC CASSSPLTGHYGYTF
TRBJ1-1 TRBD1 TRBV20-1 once TGCAGCGTTGCCCGGACAGGGCAAGGGAACACTGAAGCTTTCTTT CSVARTGQGNTEAFF
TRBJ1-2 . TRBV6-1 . TGTGCCAGCAGTACACAAAGGACGGCTTTGGGCTACACCTTC CASSTQRTALGYTF
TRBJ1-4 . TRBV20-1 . TGCAGTGCTAGAGATCGTAGGACAGTTAATGAAAAACTGTTTTTT CSARDRRTVNEKLFF
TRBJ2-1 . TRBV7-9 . TGTGCCAGCAACGAGGGAAGGGCCATGCATGAGCAGTTCTTC CASNEGRAMHEQFF
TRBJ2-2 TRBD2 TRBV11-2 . TGTGCCAGCAGCACCTGGGAGGGCCCGGACACCGGGGAGCTGTTTTTT CASSTWEGPDTGELFF
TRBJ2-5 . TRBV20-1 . TGCAGTGCTAGACTTGGCTATCAAGAGACCCAGTACTTC CSARLGYQETQYF
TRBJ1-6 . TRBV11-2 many TGTGCCAGCAGCTTAGGCTCCTATAATTCACCCCTCCACTTT CASSLGSYNSPLHF
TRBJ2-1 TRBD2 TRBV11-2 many TGTGCCAGCAGCTTATTGGGGGGGGGAAGGAATGAGCAGTTCTTC CASSLLGGGRNEQFF